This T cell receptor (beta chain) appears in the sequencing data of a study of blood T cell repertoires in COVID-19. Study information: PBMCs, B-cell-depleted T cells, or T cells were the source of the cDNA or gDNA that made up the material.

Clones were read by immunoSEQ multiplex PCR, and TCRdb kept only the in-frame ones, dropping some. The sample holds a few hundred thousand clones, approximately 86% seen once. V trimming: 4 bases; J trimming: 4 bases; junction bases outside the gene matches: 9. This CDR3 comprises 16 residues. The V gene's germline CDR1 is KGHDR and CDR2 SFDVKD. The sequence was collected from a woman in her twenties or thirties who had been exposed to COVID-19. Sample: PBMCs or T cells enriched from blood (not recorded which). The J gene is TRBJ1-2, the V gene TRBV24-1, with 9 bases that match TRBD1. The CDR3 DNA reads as TGTGCCACCAGTGAATCCGGGACAGGGTATGGCTATGGCTACACCTTC. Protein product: CATSESGTGYGYGYTF.